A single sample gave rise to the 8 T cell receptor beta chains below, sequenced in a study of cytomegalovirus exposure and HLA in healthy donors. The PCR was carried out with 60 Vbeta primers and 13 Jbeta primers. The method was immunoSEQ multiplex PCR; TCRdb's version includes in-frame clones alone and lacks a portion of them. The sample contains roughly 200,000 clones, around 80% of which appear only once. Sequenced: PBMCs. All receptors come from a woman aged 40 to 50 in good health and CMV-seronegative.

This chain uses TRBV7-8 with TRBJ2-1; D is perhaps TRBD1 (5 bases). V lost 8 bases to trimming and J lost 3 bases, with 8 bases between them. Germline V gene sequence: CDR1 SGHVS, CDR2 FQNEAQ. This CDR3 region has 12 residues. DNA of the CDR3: TGTGCCAGCGGGGCCGACTACAATGAGCAGTTCTTC. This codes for CASGADYNEQFF.

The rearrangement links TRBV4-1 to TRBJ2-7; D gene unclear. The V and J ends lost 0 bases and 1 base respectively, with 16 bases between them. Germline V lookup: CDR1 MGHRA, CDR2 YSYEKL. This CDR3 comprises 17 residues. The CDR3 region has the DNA TGCGCCAGCAGCCAAGAACGTCTTACTCACGCTTCCTACGAGCAGTACTTC. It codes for CASSQERLTHASYEQYF.

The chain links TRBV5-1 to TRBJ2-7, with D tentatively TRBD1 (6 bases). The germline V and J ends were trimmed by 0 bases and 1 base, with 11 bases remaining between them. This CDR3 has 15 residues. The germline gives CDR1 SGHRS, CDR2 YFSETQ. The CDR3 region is CASSLAGDTSYEQYF. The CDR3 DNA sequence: TGCGCCAGCAGCTTGGCCGGGGACACTTCCTACGAGCAGTACTTC.

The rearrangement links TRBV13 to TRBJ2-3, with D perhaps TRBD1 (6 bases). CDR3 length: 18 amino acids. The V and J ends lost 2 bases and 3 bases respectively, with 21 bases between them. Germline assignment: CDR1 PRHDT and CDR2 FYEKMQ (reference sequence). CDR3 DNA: TGTGCCAGCAGCTTAAGAGCAGGGGCCAGTCGTTCGACAGATACGCAGTATTTT. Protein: CASSLRAGASRSTDTQYF.

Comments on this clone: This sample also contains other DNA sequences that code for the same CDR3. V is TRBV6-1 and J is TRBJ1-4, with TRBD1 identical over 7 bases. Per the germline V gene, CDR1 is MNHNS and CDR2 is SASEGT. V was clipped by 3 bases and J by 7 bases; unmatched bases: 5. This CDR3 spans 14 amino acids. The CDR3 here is CASSEGTASEKLFF. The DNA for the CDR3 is TGTGCCAGCAGTGAGGGGACAGCGAGTGAAAAACTGTTTTTT.

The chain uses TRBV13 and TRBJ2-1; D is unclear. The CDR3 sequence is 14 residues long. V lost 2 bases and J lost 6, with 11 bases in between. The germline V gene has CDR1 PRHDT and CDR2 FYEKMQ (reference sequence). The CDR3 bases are TGTGCCAGCAGCTTAAGAACCCGGGTCAATGAGCAGTTCTTC. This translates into CASSLRTRVNEQFF.

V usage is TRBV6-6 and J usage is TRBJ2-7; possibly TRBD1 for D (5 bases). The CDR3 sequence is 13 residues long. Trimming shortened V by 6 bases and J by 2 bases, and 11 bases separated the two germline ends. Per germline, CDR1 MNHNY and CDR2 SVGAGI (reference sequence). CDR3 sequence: CASRPDKAYEQYF. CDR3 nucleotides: TGTGCCAGCAGACCGGACAAGGCCTACGAGCAGTACTTC.

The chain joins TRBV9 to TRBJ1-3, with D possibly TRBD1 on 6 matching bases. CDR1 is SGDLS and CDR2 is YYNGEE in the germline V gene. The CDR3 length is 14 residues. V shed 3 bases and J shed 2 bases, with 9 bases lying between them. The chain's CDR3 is CASSDRQAGNTIYF. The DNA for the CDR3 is TGTGCCAGCAGCGATCGACAGGCTGGAAACACCATATATTTT.